These 11 T cell receptor beta chains were all obtained from the same sample, sequenced in a study of control samples from healthy donors and cancer patients. Clones were read by immunoSEQ multiplex PCR, and TCRdb kept only the in-frame ones, dropping some. The sample lists around 130,000 clones; around 89% were seen once. Sequences were obtained from blood. The receptors stem from a man between 50 and 59 years old in good health.

The chain employs TRBV27 and TRBJ1-1; D unclear. This CDR3 is built from 12 residues. The germline gives CDR1 MNHEY, CDR2 SMNVEV (reference sequence). Trimming pared 6 bases from V and 3 bases from J, leaving 8 bases between. The CDR3 region is CASSSRDTEAFF. Written as DNA, the CDR3 is TGTGCCAGCAGCAGTAGAGACACTGAAGCTTTCTTT.

The genes are TRBV24-1 and TRBJ2-3; D possibly corresponds to TRBD2 (5 bases). The CDR3 has 12 residues. V lost 4 bases and J lost 8, with 9 bases in between. Germline CDR1 and CDR2: KGHDR and SFDVKD. The CDR3 loop is CATSDYGGTQYF. The CDR3 coding sequence is TGTGCCACCAGTGACTACGGAGGTACGCAGTATTTT.

This chain links TRBV5-4 with TRBJ2-5, with 8 bases fitting TRBD2. Germline CDR1 reads SGHNT; CDR2 reads YYREEE (reference sequence). V dropped 4 bases and J dropped 0; count of bases not matched to a gene: 5. The CDR3 has 15 amino acids. CDR3 region: CASSRGSGDQETQYF. The CDR3 bases are TGTGCCAGCAGCAGGGGTAGCGGGGACCAAGAGACCCAGTACTTC.

J is TRBJ1-4 and V is TRBV11-2; a weak D match, TRBD1 (6 bases). CDR3 length: 14 residues. CDR1 and CDR2 from the germline V gene are SGHAT and FQNNGV. Trimming shortened V by 3 bases and J by 7 bases, and 12 bases separated the two germline ends. The CDR3 bases are TGTGCCAGCAGCTTCCCACAGGGCGCTGAAAAACTGTTTTTT. Protein sequence: CASSFPQGAEKLFF.

This rearrangement joins TRBV7-9 to TRBJ2-3; D tentatively reads TRBD1 or TRBD2 (5 bases each). The germline V gene has CDR1 SEHNR and CDR2 FQNEAQ (reference sequence). Between the trimmed V and J ends, which lost 2 bases and 2 bases, there was a span of 8 bases. CDR3 length equals 14 residues. CDR3 nucleotides: TGTGCCAGCAGCTTACAAGGGACCACAGATACGCAGTATTTT. It codes for CASSLQGTTDTQYF.

The rearrangement joins TRBV7-9 to TRBJ1-4; D perhaps matches TRBD1 (5 bases). Germline CDR1 reads SEHNR; CDR2 reads FQNEAQ (reference sequence). V gave up 5 bases and J gave up 2 bases, with 9 bases separating them. The CDR3 is 14 residues long. As DNA, the CDR3 is TGTGCCAGCAGCATAGACAGTACTAATGAAAAACTGTTTTTT. This codes for CASSIDSTNEKLFF.

The J gene is TRBJ2-2, the V gene TRBV9; TRBD2 aligns across 11 bases. Germline V lookup: CDR1 SGDLS, CDR2 YYNGEE. The V and J ends lost 1 base and 7 bases, in that order; junction bases with no gene match: 9. The CDR3 has 17 amino acids. This CDR3 is CASSVRILAGGIGELFF. The CDR3 DNA reads TGTGCCAGCAGCGTAAGGATCCTAGCGGGGGGAATCGGGGAGCTGTTTTTT.

The V call is TRBV7-4, the J call TRBJ1-5; D might be TRBD1 (5 bases). The germline V gene encodes CDR1 SGHVT and CDR2 SQSDAQ. V shed 5 bases and J shed 2 bases, with 13 bases lying between them. The CDR3 length is 15 residues. The CDR3 reads CASSRQTLGNQPQHF. The CDR3 nucleotides are TGTGCCAGCAGCCGACAGACGTTGGGCAATCAGCCCCAGCATTTT.

The chain joins TRBV24-1 to TRBJ1-2; D is possibly TRBD1 (5 bases). V lost 5 bases and J lost 10, with 13 bases in between. The CDR3 runs to 12 residues. Germline CDR1 reads KGHDR; CDR2 reads SFDVKD. CDR3 residues: CATSGGRGPYTF. The CDR3 DNA sequence: TGTGCCACCAGTGGGGGACGGGGACCCTACACCTTC.

This clone was seen just once. This chain connects TRBV7-9 to TRBJ1-3; D is possibly TRBD1 (5 bases). CDR1 is SEHNR and CDR2 is FQNEAQ in the germline V gene (reference sequence). V lost 11 bases and J lost 0, with 11 bases in between. The CDR3 is 13 residues long. CDR3 sequence (DNA): TGTGCCTGGAGGGGCCTCTCTGGAAACACCATATATTTT. This translates into CAWRGLSGNTIYF.

The chain links TRBV5-4 to TRBJ1-3; D might be TRBD1 (6 bases). CDR1 and CDR2 from the germline V gene are SGHNT and YYREEE (reference sequence). The CDR3 has 15 residues. V lost 4 bases, J lost 0 bases, and 11 bases lay in between. CDR3 in amino acids: CASSRGRGSGNTIYF. Here the CDR3 DNA reads TGTGCCAGCAGCCGGGGCAGGGGCTCTGGAAACACCATATATTTT.